This TCR beta chain comes out of a study of shared clonotypes between healthy human individuals. The overall study: Samples came from a couple of female and three male donors aged 18 to 49. Each donor's CD4 naive and CD4 memory cells filled three plates apiece, CD8 naive two, and CD8 memory one.

Participating donors were healthy, HIV-negative adults free of recent acute infections or vaccinations. Profiled with immunoSEQ multiplex PCR; TCRdb holds only in-frame clones, not every one. The table shows approximately 1.4 million clones, with 95% to 99% occurring only once. The CDR3 sequence is 14 residues long. Between the trimmed V and J ends, which lost 3 bases and 0 bases, there was a span of 7 bases. From germline, CDR1 is LNHDA and CDR2 SQIVND (reference sequence). This TCR derives from a young man in good health. The chain combines TRBV19 with TRBJ2-3; D possibly matches TRBD1 or TRBD2 (5 bases each). Input material: naive CD4+ T cells sorted from blood. The subset is: CD45RA+ positively selected. DNA of the CDR3: TGTGCCAGTAGTATGGGGGTGAGCACAGATACGCAGTATTTT. It specifies CASSMGVSTDTQYF.